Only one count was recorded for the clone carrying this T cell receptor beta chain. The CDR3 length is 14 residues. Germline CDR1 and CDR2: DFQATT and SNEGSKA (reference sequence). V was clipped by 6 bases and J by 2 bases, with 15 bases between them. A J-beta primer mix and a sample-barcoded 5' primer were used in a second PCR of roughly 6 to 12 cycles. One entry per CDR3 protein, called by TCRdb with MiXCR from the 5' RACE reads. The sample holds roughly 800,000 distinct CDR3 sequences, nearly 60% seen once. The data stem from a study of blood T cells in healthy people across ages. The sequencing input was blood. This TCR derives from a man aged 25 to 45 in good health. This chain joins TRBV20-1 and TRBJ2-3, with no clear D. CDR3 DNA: TGCAGTGCGGCTCCATGGGATTTCACAGATACGCAGTATTTT. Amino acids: CSAAPWDFTDTQYF.